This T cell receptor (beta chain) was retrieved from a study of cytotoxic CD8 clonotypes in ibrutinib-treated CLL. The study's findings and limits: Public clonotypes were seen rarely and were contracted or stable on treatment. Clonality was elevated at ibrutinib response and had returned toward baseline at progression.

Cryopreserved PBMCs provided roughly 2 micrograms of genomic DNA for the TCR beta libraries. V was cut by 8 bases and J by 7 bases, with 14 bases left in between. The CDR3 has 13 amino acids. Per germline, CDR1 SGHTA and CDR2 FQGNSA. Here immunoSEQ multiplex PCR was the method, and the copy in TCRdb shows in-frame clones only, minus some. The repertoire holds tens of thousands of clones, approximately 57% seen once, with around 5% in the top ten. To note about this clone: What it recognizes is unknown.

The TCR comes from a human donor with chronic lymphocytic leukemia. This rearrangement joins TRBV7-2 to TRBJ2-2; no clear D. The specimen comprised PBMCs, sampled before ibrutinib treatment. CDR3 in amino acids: CASGAGYGGELFF. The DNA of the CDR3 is TGTGCCAGCGGTGCCGGGTATGGCGGGGAGCTGTTTTTT.